This T cell receptor beta chain was obtained from a study of shared clonotypes between healthy human individuals. Looking at the study overall: The cohort comprised a couple of women and a few men. Their ages spanned 18 to 49 years.

In the case of this clone: What it recognizes is unknown.

Whole-study findings and limits: Genetic and exposure-history diversity was limited by the few donors.

Selected positively for CCR7 and CD45RO-negative, naive CD8 cells excluded terminally differentiated effector memory CD45RA+ cells. The run depth of the assay was deep. The data were produced by immunoSEQ multiplex PCR, yet TCRdb's version contains in-frame clones alone and is incomplete. The sample yields about 2.1 million clones, 90% to 95% seen once. Per germline, CDR1 SGHTA and CDR2 FQGTGA. There are 15 residues in the CDR3. The germline V and J ends were trimmed by 2 bases and 5 bases, with 15 bases remaining between them. The specimen was naive CD8+ T cells from PBMCs. The clonotype originates from a man in his late teens or twenties in good health. Some clones in this sample may be carry-over from other donors' samples. V and J are TRBV7-3 and TRBJ1-1; unclear D gene. In DNA form, the CDR3 reads TGTGCCAGCAGCTTATCGGGGAGAGGAGGAACTGAAGCTTTCTTT. Translation gives CASSLSGRGGTEAFF.